This T cell receptor (beta chain) comes out of a study of OX40 agonist ivuxolimab in advanced cancers. Whole-study context: Patients treated during dose escalation were battling hepatocellular carcinoma, melanoma, renal cell or head and neck cancer. Three individuals attained partial responses, comprising one hepatocellular carcinoma case and two cutaneous melanoma cases. Findings of the study overall: With doses of 0.1-3.0 mg/kg, partial responders showed among the lowest clonal expansion. Clonal expansion by week 6 occurred in CD4+ and CD8+ blood T cells (at 0.1 to 3.0 mg/kg).

About this clone itself: Its antigen is as yet unknown. This may come from a read error, since a much larger clone is one base off. This CDR3 is also generated by other DNA sequences in the sample.

The CDR3 consists of 15 residues. The germline CDR1 and CDR2 sequences are SGHRS and YFSETQ. The data were produced by immunoSEQ multiplex PCR, yet TCRdb's version contains in-frame clones alone and is incomplete. The sample has tens of thousands of clones, over 75% seen once. The origin of this receptor is an adult with an advanced solid tumor such as melanoma, head and neck, liver or kidney cancer. The starting material was CD4+ or CD8+ T cells sorted from blood, obtained in a trial of the OX40 agonist ivuxolimab. The chain employs TRBV5-1 and TRBJ2-7; 7 bases are shared with TRBD2. The CDR3: CASSPSGGRVYEQYF. For the CDR3, the DNA is TGTGCCAGCAGCCCATCCGGGGGGAGGGTCTACGAGCAGTACTTC. Full variable domain (missing parts from reference TRBV5-1 and TRBJ2-7): KAGVTQTPRYLIKTRGQQVTLSCSPISGHRSVSWYQQTPGQGLQFLFEYFSETQRNKGNFPGRFSGRQFSNSRSEMNVSTLELGDSALYLCASSPSGGRVYEQYFGPGTRLTVT.